The subject of this entry is one TCR beta chain. The source of the sample is a study of blood T cell repertoires in COVID-19. Across the whole study: Italy, Spain and the United States were the sources of the convalescent and acute COVID-19 samples. PBMCs, B-cell-depleted T cells, or T cells provided the cDNA or gDNA that made up the material.

How the authors handled the data: Cell counts per sample came from amplifying reference gene primers. Sequencing used immunoSEQ multiplex PCR; TCRdb keeps in-frame clones, though not all of them. That table supplies the V and J calls and clone size; D and trimming were determined from the DNA. The data hold some 400,000 clones, with 90% observed a single time. Germline V gene sequence: CDR1 SGDLS, CDR2 YYNGEE. There are 13 residues in the CDR3. Trimming at V came to 3 bases and at J to 7 bases, leaving 4 bases not matched to a gene. This clonotype was obtained from a man between 18 and 35 years old with active or convalescent COVID-19. This chain uses TRBV9 with TRBJ1-1, with 9 bases identical to TRBD1. Source material: peripheral blood. This CDR3 is CASSGTGGIEAFF. The DNA of the CDR3 is TGTGCCAGCAGCGGTACAGGGGGCATTGAAGCTTTCTTT.